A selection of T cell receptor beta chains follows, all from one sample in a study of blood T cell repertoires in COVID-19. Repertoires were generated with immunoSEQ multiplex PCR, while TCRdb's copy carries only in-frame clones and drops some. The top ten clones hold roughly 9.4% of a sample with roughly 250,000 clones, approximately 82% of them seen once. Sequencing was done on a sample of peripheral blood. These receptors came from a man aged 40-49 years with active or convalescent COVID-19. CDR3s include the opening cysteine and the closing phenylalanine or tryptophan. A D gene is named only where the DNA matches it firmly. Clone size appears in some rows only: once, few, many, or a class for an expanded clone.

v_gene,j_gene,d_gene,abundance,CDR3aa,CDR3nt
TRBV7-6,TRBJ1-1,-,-,CASSLGRGANTEAFF,TGTGCCAGCAGCTTAGGGCGGGGGGCGAACACTGAAGCTTTCTTT
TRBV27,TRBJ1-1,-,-,CASSPYLGEEAFF,TGTGCCAGCAGTCCCTACCTAGGGGAAGAAGCTTTCTTT
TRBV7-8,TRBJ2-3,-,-,CASSLGAGQTDTQYF,TGTGCCAGCAGCTTAGGAGCGGGACAAACAGATACGCAGTATTTT
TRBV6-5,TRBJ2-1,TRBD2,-,CASRAQERERNEQFF,TGTGCCAGCAGAGCCCAGGAGCGGGAACGGAATGAGCAGTTCTTC
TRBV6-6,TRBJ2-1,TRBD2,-,CASTSGRAISYNEQFF,TGTGCCAGTACTAGCGGGAGGGCCATTTCCTACAATGAGCAGTTCTTC
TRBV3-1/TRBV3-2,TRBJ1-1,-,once,CASSQATEAFF,TGTGCCAGCAGCCAAGCAACTGAAGCTTTCTTT
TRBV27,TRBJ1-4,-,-,CASSLFGGVEKLFF,TGTGCCAGCAGTTTATTTGGGGGCGTCGAAAAACTGTTTTTT
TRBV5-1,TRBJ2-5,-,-,CASSLAGQGRETQYF,TGCGCCAGCAGCTTGGCCGGGCAGGGGAGAGAGACCCAGTACTTC
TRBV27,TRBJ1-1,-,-,CASSLGGTVNTEAFF,TGTGCCAGCAGTTTGGGGGGTACTGTGAACACTGAAGCTTTCTTT
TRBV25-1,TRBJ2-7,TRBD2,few,CASSAGEGVEEQYF,TGTGCCAGCAGTGCCGGGGAGGGAGTGGAGGAGCAGTACTTC
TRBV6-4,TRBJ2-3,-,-,CASSITSTDTQYF,TGTGCCAGCAGCATAACTAGCACAGATACGCAGTATTTT
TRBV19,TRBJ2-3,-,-,CASSFRLIASTDTQYF,TGTGCCAGTAGTTTCCGACTGATCGCTAGCACAGATACGCAGTATTTT
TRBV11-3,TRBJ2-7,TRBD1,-,CASSLAPGQDYEQYF,TGTGCCAGCAGCTTAGCTCCCGGACAGGACTACGAGCAGTACTTC
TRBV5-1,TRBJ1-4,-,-,CASSPRARRDEKLFF,TGCGCCAGCAGCCCCAGGGCCCGCCGGGATGAAAAACTGTTTTTT
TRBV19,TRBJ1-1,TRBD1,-,CASSRLTGARNTEAFF,TGTGCCAGTAGTAGGCTCACAGGGGCCCGGAACACTGAAGCTTTCTTT
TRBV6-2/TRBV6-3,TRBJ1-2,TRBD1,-,CASSSGTGGNYGYTF,TGTGCCAGCAGTTCGGGGACAGGGGGCAACTATGGCTACACCTTC
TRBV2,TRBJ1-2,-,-,CASKVRGAYGYTF,TGTGCCAGCAAGGTCAGGGGCGCCTATGGCTACACCTTC
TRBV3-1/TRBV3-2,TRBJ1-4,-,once,CASSQVATTVGGEKLFF,TGTGCCAGCAGCCAAGTCGCGACGACAGTGGGGGGAGAAAAACTGTTTTTT
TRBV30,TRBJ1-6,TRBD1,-,CAWRTGNNSPLHF,TGTGCCTGGCGGACAGGGAATAATTCACCCCTCCACTTT
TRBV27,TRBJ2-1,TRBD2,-,CASSSSGGFFSSYNEQFF,TGTGCCAGCAGTTCTAGCGGGGGCTTCTTCAGCTCCTACAATGAGCAGTTCTTC
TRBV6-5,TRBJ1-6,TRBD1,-,CASKERQGRNSPLHF,TGTGCCAGCAAAGAAAGACAGGGCAGGAATTCACCCCTCCACTTT
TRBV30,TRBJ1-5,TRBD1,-,CAWSGGQGANQPQHF,TGTGCCTGGAGTGGGGGACAGGGGGCGAATCAGCCCCAGCATTTT
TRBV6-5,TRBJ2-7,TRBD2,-,CASILAGGQEQYF,TGTGCCAGCATTCTGGCGGGGGGTCAGGAGCAGTACTTC
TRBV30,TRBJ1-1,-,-,CAWSEALEAFF,TGTGCCTGGAGTGAAGCCCTTGAAGCTTTCTTT
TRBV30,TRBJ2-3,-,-,CAWRRGGSHTDTQYF,TGTGCCTGGAGAAGGGGGGGCAGCCACACAGATACGCAGTATTTT
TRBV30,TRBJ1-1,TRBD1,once,CAWSPGQIYTEAFF,TGTGCCTGGAGTCCGGGACAGATTTACACTGAAGCTTTCTTT
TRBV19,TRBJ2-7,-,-,CASSNVGVEQYF,TGTGCCAGTAGTAATGTTGGAGTGGAGCAGTACTTC
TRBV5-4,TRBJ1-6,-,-,CASRASRGYHSPLHF,TGTGCCAGCAGGGCCTCCAGGGGATATCATTCACCCCTCCACTTT
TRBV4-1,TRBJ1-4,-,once,CASSQNSLTEKLFF,TGCGCCAGCAGCCAAAACAGCTTAACCGAAAAACTGTTTTTT
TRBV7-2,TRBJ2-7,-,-,CASSTSRGYEQYF,TGTGCCAGCAGCACAAGTAGGGGGTACGAGCAGTACTTC
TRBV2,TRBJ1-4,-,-,CASSELANEKLFF,TGTGCCAGCAGTGAATTAGCTAATGAAAAACTGTTTTTT
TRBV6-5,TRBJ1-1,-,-,CASRLLTGSTEAFF,TGTGCCAGCAGGTTATTAACGGGGAGCACTGAAGCTTTCTTT
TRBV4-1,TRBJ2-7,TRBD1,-,CASSRTDRAYEQYF,TGCGCCAGCAGCCGCACGGACAGGGCCTACGAGCAGTACTTC
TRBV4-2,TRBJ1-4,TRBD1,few,CASSKGQGNEKLFF,TGTGCCAGCAGCAAGGGACAGGGAAATGAAAAACTGTTTTTT
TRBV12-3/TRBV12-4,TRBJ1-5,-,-,CASSPDSIQPQHF,TGTGCCAGCAGTCCAGACTCTATTCAGCCCCAGCATTTT
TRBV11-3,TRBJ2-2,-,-,CASTPGQGGTGELFF,TGTGCCAGCACCCCCGGGCAGGGGGGTACCGGGGAGCTGTTTTTT
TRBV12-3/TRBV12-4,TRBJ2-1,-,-,CASSFTGMGQFF,TGTGCCAGCAGTTTTACAGGGATGGGGCAGTTCTTC
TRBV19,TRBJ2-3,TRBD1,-,CASSEDRGMQDTQYF,TGTGCCAGTAGTGAGGACAGGGGGATGCAAGATACGCAGTATTTT
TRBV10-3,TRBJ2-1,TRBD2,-,CAISEPGTSDYNEQFF,TGTGCCATCAGTGAACCCGGGACTAGCGACTACAATGAGCAGTTCTTC
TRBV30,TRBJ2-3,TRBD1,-,CAWSIGNRGAGNTQYF,TGTGCCTGGAGTATTGGCAACAGGGGGGCGGGAAATACGCAGTATTTT
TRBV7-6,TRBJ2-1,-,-,CASSPFGIGGTYNEQFF,TGTGCCAGCAGCCCTTTTGGGATAGGAGGTACCTACAATGAGCAGTTCTTC
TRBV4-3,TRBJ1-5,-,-,CASSQQPYNQPQHF,TGCGCCAGCAGCCAACAACCCTATAATCAGCCCCAGCATTTT
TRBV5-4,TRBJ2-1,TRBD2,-,CASSPGTSGSYNEQFF,TGTGCCAGCAGCCCGGGGACTAGCGGGTCCTACAATGAGCAGTTCTTC
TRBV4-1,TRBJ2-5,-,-,CASSQIGRLEQETQYF,TGCGCCAGCAGCCAGATAGGGAGACTAGAACAAGAGACCCAGTACTTC
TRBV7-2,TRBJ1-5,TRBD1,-,CASSLVRGLDQPQHF,TGTGCCAGCAGCTTAGTAAGGGGGCTAGATCAGCCCCAGCATTTT
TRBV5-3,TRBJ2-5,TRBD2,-,CARSLDWEGQETQYF,TGTGCCAGAAGCTTGGACTGGGAGGGCCAAGAGACCCAGTACTTC
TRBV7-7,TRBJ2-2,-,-,CASRSLSGITGELFF,TGTGCTAGCCGTTCCCTAAGCGGAATCACCGGGGAGCTGTTTTTT
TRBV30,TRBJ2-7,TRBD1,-,CAWRRTGDGYEQYF,TGTGCCTGGAGAAGGACAGGGGACGGCTACGAGCAGTACTTC